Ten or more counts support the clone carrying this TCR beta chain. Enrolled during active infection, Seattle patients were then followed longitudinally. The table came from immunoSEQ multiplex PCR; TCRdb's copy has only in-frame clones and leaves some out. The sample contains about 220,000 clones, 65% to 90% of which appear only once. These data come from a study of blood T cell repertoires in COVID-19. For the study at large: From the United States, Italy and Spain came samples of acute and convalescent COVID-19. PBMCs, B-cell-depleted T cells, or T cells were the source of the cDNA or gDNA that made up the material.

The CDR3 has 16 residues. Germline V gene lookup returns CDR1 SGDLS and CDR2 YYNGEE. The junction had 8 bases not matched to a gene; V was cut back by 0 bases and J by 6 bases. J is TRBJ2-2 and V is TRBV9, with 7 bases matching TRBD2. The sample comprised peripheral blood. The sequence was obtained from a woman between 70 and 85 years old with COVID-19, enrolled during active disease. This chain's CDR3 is CASSVVAGVKAGELFF. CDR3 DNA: TGTGCCAGCAGCGTAGTGGCGGGAGTGAAAGCCGGGGAGCTGTTTTTT. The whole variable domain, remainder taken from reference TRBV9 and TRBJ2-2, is DSGVTQTPKHLITATGQRVTLRCSPRSGDLSVYWYQQSLDQGLQFLIQYYNGEERAKGNILERFSAQQFPDLHSELNLSSLELGDSALYFCASSVVAGVKAGELFFGEGSRLTVL.